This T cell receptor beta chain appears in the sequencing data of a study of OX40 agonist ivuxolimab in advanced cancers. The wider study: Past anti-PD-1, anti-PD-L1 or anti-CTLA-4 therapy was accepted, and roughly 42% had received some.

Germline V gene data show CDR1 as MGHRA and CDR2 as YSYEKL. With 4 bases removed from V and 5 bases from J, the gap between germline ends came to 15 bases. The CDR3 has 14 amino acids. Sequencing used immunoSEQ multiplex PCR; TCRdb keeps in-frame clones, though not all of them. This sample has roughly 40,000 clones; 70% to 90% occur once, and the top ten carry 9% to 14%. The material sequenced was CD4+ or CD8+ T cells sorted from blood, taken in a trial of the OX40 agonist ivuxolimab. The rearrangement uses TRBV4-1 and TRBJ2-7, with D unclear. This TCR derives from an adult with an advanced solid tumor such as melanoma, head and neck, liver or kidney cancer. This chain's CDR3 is CASSPPGRPHEQYF. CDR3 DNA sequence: TGCGCCAGCAGCCCCCCCGGTAGGCCCCACGAGCAGTACTTC.